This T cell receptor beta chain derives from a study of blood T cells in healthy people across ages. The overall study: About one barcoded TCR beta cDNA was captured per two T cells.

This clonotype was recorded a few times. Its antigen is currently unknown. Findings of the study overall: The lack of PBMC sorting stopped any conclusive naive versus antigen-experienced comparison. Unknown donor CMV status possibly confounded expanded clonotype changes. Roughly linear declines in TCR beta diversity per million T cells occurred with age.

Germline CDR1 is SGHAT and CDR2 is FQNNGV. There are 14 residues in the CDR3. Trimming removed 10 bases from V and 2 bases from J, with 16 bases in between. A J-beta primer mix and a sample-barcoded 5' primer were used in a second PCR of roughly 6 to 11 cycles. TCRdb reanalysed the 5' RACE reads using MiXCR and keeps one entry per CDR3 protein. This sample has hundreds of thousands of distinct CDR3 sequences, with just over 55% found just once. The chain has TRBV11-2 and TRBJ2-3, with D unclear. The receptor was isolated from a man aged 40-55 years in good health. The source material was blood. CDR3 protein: CANSRSANTDTQYF. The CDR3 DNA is TGTGCCAATTCGAGATCGGCGAACACAGATACGCAGTATTTT. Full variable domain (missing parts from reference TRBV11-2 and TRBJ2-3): EAGVAQSPRYKIIEKRQSVAFWCNPISGHATLYWYQQILGQGPKLLIQFQNNGVVDDSQLPKDRFSAERLKGVDSTLKIQPAKLEDSAVYLCANSRSANTDTQYFGPGTRLTVL.